This is a list of T cell receptor beta chains from one sample in a study of cytomegalovirus exposure and HLA in healthy donors. Here immunoSEQ multiplex PCR was the method, and the copy in TCRdb shows in-frame clones only, minus some. The repertoire holds approximately 150,000 clones, with 84% as singletons. What was sequenced was PBMCs. These receptors came from a man aged 25-45 years in good health and CMV-seronegative. The CDR3 runs from the conserved cysteine through the conserved F or W. The order of the fields is V gene, clone size, J gene, CDR3 protein. Where a row states a size, it is once, few, many or the class of an expanded clone; other rows omit it.

v_call: TRBV28
clone_size: .
j_call: .
cdr3_aa: CASRSTNSYEQYF

v_call: TRBV6-1
clone_size: .
j_call: TRBJ2-3
cdr3_aa: CASSVSLETDTQYF

v_call: TRBV27
clone_size: .
j_call: TRBJ1-2
cdr3_aa: CASSLSQGARLGYTF

v_call: TRBV2
clone_size: .
j_call: TRBJ2-1
cdr3_aa: CASILKSGPGGPVMNEQFF

v_call: TRBV18
clone_size: .
j_call: TRBJ1-1
cdr3_aa: CASSVSVVENTEAFF

v_call: TRBV19
clone_size: .
j_call: TRBJ1-5
cdr3_aa: CASATGRNQPQHF

v_call: TRBV7-6
clone_size: .
j_call: TRBJ2-5
cdr3_aa: CASSLGFGLAEETQYF

v_call: TRBV2
clone_size: few
j_call: TRBJ2-5
cdr3_aa: CARGTSGETQYF

v_call: TRBV5-1
clone_size: .
j_call: TRBJ1-2
cdr3_aa: CASRLAFSYGYTF

v_call: TRBV29-1
clone_size: .
j_call: TRBJ2-7
cdr3_aa: CSVGGTFRSYEQYF

v_call: TRBV28
clone_size: .
j_call: TRBJ2-1
cdr3_aa: CASSLLSGGGSYNEQFF

v_call: TRBV5-1
clone_size: .
j_call: TRBJ1-5
cdr3_aa: CASSLGGDDQPQHF

v_call: TRBV2
clone_size: .
j_call: TRBJ2-7
cdr3_aa: CASSGAYEQYF

v_call: TRBV6-5
clone_size: .
j_call: TRBJ1-1
cdr3_aa: CASSSLKTGGNTEAFF

v_call: TRBV18
clone_size: .
j_call: TRBJ2-7
cdr3_aa: CASSSLGLAGGYEQYF

v_call: TRBV29-1
clone_size: once
j_call: TRBJ1-1
cdr3_aa: CSARPSQAAEAFF

v_call: TRBV4-1
clone_size: .
j_call: TRBJ1-2
cdr3_aa: CASTTVAGLDYGYTF

v_call: TRBV30
clone_size: .
j_call: TRBJ2-5
cdr3_aa: CAWSGELQETQYF

v_call: TRBV19
clone_size: .
j_call: TRBJ1-2
cdr3_aa: CASSIGRVGRAKMNYGYTF

v_call: TRBV7-8
clone_size: .
j_call: TRBJ1-4
cdr3_aa: CASSLEGNEKLFF

v_call: TRBV5-1
clone_size: few
j_call: TRBJ1-4
cdr3_aa: CASSLQTGQAFEKLFF

v_call: TRBV7-9
clone_size: .
j_call: TRBJ1-1
cdr3_aa: CASRRQVNTEAFF

v_call: TRBV6-1
clone_size: few
j_call: TRBJ2-3
cdr3_aa: CASSEPGGPTDTQYF

v_call: TRBV28
clone_size: .
j_call: TRBJ1-4
cdr3_aa: CASRLQGGGEKLFF

v_call: TRBV30
clone_size: once
j_call: TRBJ2-7
cdr3_aa: CAWSPYRGEAYEQYF

v_call: TRBV29-1
clone_size: once
j_call: TRBJ1-1
cdr3_aa: CSVYGQLNTEAFF

v_call: TRBV5-1
clone_size: .
j_call: TRBJ2-2
cdr3_aa: CASSILTSGSTGELFF

v_call: TRBV11-2
clone_size: .
j_call: TRBJ1-4
cdr3_aa: CASSQSRGANEKLFF

v_call: TRBV19
clone_size: .
j_call: TRBJ1-2
cdr3_aa: CASSTGYGLYGYTF

v_call: TRBV28
clone_size: .
j_call: TRBJ1-6
cdr3_aa: CASRGTGGGNSPLHF

v_call: TRBV18
clone_size: .
j_call: TRBJ2-3
cdr3_aa: CASSDMGGRTDTQYF

v_call: TRBV15
clone_size: .
j_call: TRBJ2-5
cdr3_aa: CATSRSPEETQYF

v_call: TRBV5-1
clone_size: once
j_call: TRBJ1-1
cdr3_aa: CASSFGQKNTEAFF

v_call: TRBV4-2
clone_size: few
j_call: TRBJ2-3
cdr3_aa: CASSQAGGPTDTQYF

v_call: TRBV15
clone_size: .
j_call: TRBJ2-1
cdr3_aa: CATSRDPGLAGGGEQFF

v_call: TRBV5-6
clone_size: .
j_call: TRBJ2-5
cdr3_aa: CASSPRQGKETQYF

v_call: TRBV5-4
clone_size: .
j_call: TRBJ2-7
cdr3_aa: CASSLRITSGVEQYF